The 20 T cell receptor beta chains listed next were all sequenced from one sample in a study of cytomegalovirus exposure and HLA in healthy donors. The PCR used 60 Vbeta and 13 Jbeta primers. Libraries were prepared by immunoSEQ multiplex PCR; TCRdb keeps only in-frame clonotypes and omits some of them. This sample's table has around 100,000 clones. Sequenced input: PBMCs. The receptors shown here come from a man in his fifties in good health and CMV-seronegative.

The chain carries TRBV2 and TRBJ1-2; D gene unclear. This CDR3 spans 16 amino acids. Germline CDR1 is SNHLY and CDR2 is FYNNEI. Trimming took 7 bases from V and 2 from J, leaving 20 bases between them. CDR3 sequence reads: CASKPAGGGGNYGYTF. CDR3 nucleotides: TGTGCCAGCAAACCTGCAGGAGGAGGAGGGAACTATGGCTACACCTTC.

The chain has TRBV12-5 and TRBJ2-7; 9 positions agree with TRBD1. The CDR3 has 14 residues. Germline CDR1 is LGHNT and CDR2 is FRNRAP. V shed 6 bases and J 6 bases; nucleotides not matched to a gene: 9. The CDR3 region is CASGRAGTGFEQYF. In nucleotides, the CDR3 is TGTGCTAGTGGACGAGCCGGGACAGGGTTCGAGCAGTACTTC.

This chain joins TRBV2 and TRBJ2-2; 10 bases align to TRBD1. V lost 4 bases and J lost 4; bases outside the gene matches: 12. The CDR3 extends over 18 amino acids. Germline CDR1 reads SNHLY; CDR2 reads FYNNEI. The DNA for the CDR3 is TGTGCCAGCAGTGCCGACAGGGGGCTGTCCTTGGTCACCGGGGAGCTGTTTTTT. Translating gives CASSADRGLSLVTGELFF. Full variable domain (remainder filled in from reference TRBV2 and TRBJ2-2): EPEVTQTPSHQVTQMGQEVILRCVPISNHLYFYWYRQILGQKVEFLVSFYNNEISEKSEIFDDQFSVERPDGSNFTLKIRSTKLEDSAMYFCASSADRGLSLVTGELFFGEGSRLTVL.

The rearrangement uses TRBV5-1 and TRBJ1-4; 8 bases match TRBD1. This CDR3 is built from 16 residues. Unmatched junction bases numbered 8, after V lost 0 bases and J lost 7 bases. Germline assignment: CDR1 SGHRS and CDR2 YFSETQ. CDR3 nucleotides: TGCGCCAGCAGCTTGGCCCGGGACAGGAGCGGTGAAAAACTGTTTTTT. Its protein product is CASSLARDRSGEKLFF.

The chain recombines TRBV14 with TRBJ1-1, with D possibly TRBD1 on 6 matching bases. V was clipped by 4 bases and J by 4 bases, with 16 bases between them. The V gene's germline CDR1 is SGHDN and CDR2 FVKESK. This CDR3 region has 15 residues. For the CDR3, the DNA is TGTGCCAGCAGCCCGCTACAGGGACGTGGCACTGAAGCTTTCTTT. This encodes CASSPLQGRGTEAFF. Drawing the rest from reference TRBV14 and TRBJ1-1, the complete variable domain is EAGVTQFPSHSVIEKGQTVTLRCDPISGHDNLYWYRRVMGKEIKFLLHFVKESKQDESGMPNNRFLAERTGGTYSTLKVQPAELEDSGVYFCASSPLQGRGTEAFFGQGTRLTVV.

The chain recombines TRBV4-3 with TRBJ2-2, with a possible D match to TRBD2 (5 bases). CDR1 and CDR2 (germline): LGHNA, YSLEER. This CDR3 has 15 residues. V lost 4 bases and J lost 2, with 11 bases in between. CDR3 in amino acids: CASSPGIPNTGELFF. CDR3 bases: TGCGCCAGCAGCCCCGGGATTCCTAACACCGGGGAGCTGTTTTTT.

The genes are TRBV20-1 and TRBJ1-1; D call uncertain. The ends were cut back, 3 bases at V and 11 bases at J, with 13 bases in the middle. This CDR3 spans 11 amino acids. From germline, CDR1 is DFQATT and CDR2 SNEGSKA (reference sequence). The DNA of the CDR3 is TGCAGTGCTAGTGAGACGGAGAGGGCTTTCTTT. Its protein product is CSASETERAFF.

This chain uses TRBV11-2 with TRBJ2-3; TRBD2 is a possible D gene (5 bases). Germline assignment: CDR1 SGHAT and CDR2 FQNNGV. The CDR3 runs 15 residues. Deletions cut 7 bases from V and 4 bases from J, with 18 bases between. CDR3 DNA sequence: TGTGCCAGCAACCTAACTAGGAAGTGTTCAGATACGCAGTATTTT. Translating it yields CASNLTRKCSDTQYF.

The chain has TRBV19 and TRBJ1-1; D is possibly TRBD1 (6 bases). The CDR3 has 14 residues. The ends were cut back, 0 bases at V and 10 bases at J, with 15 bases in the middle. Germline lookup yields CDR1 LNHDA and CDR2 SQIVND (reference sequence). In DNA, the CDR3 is TGTGCCAGTAGTATAGAGGGGGCGAGAGTGGGAGCTTTCTTT. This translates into CASSIEGARVGAFF.

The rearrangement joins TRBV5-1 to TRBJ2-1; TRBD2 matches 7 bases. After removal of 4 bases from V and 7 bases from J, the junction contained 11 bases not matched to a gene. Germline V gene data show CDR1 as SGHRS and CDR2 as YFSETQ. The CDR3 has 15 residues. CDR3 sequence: CASSPLGGSSNEQFF. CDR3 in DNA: TGCGCCAGCAGCCCCCTGGGGGGGTCTTCGAATGAGCAGTTCTTC.

Here the CDR3 DNA reads TGCGCCAGCAGCCAAGATCGTCAAAGCGGTGAGCAGTTCTTC. Its protein is CASSQDRQSGEQFF. The chain couples TRBV4-3 to TRBJ2-1, with D perhaps matching TRBD2 (5 bases). Looked up from germline, CDR1 is LGHNA and CDR2 is YSLEER. CDR3 length equals 14 residues. V lost 0 bases, J lost 9 bases, and 12 bases lay in between.

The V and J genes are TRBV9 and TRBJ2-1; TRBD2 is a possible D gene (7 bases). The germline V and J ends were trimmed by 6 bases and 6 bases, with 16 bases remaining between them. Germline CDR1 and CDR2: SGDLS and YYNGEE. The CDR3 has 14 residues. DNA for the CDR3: TGTGCCAGCAATCGGGGGGCCGCCCTCAATGAGCAGTTCTTC. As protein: CASNRGAALNEQFF.

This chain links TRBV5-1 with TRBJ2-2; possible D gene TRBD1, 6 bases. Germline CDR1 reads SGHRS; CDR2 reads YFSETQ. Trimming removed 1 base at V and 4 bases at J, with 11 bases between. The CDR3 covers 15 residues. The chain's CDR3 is CASSLSPRGTGELFF. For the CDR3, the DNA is TGCGCCAGCAGCTTGAGTCCCAGGGGCACCGGGGAGCTGTTTTTT. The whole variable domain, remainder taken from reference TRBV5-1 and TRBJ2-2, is KAGVTQTPRYLIKTRGQQVTLSCSPISGHRSVSWYQQTPGQGLQFLFEYFSETQRNKGNFPGRFSGRQFSNSRSEMNVSTLELGDSALYLCASSLSPRGTGELFFGEGSRLTVL.

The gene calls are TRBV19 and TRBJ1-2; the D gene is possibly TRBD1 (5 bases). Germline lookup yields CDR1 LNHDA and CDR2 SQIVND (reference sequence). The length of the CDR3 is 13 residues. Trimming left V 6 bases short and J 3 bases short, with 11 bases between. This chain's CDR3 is CASSSDKYYGYTF. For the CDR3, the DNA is TGTGCCAGTAGCTCGGACAAATACTATGGCTACACCTTC.

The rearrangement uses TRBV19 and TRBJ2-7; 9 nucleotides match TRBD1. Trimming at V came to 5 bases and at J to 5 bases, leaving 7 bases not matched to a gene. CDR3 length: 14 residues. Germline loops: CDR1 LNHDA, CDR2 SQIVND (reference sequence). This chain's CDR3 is CASSPGQGSNEQYF. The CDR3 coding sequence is TGTGCCAGTAGTCCAGGACAGGGGTCAAACGAGCAGTACTTC.

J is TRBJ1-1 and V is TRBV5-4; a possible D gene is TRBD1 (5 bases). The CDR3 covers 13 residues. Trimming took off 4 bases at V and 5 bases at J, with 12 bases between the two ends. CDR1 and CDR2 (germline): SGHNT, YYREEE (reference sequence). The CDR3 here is CASSQGGGTEAFF. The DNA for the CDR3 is TGTGCCAGCAGCCAGGGAGGAGGTACTGAAGCTTTCTTT.

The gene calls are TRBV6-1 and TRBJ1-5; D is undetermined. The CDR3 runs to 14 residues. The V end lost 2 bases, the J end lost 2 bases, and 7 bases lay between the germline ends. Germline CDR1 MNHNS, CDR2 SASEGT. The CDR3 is CASSEPPGNQPQHF. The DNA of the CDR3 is TGTGCCAGCAGTGAACCGCCGGGCAATCAGCCCCAGCATTTT.

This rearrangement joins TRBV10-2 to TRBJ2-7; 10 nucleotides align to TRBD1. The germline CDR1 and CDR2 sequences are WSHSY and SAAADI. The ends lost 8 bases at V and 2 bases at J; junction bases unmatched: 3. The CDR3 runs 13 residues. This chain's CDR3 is CASEGTGAYEQYF. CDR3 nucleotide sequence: TGCGCCAGCGAGGGGACAGGGGCCTACGAGCAGTACTTC.

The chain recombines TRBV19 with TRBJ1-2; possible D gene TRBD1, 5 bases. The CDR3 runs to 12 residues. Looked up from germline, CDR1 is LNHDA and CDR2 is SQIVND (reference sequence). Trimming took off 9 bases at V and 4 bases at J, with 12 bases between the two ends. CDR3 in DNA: TGTGCCAGCAGGGCCGGCGGCTATGGCTACACCTTC. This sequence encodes CASRAGGYGYTF.

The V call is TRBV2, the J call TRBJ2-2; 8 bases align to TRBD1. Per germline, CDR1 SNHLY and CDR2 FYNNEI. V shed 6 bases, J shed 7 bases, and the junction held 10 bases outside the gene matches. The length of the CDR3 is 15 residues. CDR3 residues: CASSLRTGNGGELFF. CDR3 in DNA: TGTGCCAGCAGCCTACGGACAGGGAATGGCGGGGAGCTGTTTTTT. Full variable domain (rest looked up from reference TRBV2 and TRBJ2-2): EPEVTQTPSHQVTQMGQEVILRCVPISNHLYFYWYRQILGQKVEFLVSFYNNEISEKSEIFDDQFSVERPDGSNFTLKIRSTKLEDSAMYFCASSLRTGNGGELFFGEGSRLTVL.